One and the same sample provided the 26 T cell receptor beta chains below, sequenced in a study of blood T cell repertoires in COVID-19. Here immunoSEQ multiplex PCR was the method, and the copy in TCRdb shows in-frame clones only, minus some. The sample includes over 350,000 clones, approximately 87% of them seen just once. Sequenced input: PBMCs or T cells enriched from blood (not recorded which). The receptors shown here come from a woman aged 25 to 45 with acute COVID-19.

This clone has a handful of counts. This sequence joins TRBV5-1 and TRBJ2-3, with 7 bases that match TRBD2. The CDR3 has 15 residues. Germline lookup yields CDR1 SGHRS and CDR2 YFSETQ. V trimming: 3 bases; J trimming: 0 bases; junction bases outside the gene matches: 4. This CDR3 is CASSWGGSSTDTQYF. The CDR3 DNA sequence: TGCGCCAGCAGCTGGGGGGGATCTAGCACAGATACGCAGTATTTT.

V usage is TRBV7-9 and J usage is TRBJ1-1; no clear D. Deletions cut 2 bases from V and 7 bases from J, with 14 bases between. Germline V lookup: CDR1 SEHNR, CDR2 FQNEAQ (reference sequence). The CDR3 is 14 residues long. The CDR3 DNA reads as TGTGCCAGCAGCTTAATGGGCAGAAAATATGAAGCTTTCTTT. It specifies CASSLMGRKYEAFF.

The chain combines TRBV15 with TRBJ2-5, with TRBD1 as a possible D gene (6 bases). The germline V and J ends were trimmed by 1 base and 7 bases, with 22 bases remaining between them. This CDR3 comprises 17 residues. Per germline, CDR1 LNHNV and CDR2 YYDKDF (reference sequence). The CDR3 DNA follows: TGTGCCACCAGCAGAGCCTCGTCAGGGGCTTTCGATCGGACCCAGTACTTC. This codes for CATSRASSGAFDRTQYF.

The DNA for the CDR3 is TGTGCTAGTGCCCCGACAGGGGACAACTACGAGCAGTACTTC. It specifies CASAPTGDNYEQYF. V usage is TRBV12-5 and J usage is TRBJ2-7, with 8 bases identical to TRBD1. This CDR3 spans 14 amino acids. Per germline, CDR1 LGHNT and CDR2 FRNRAP. V lost 7 bases and J lost 3; bases outside the gene matches: 8. The whole variable domain, filled in from reference TRBV12-5 and TRBJ2-7, reads DARVTQTPRHKVTEMGQEVTMRCQPILGHNTVFWYRQTMMQGLELLAYFRNRAPLDDSGMPKDRFSAEMPDATLATLKIQPSEPRDSAVYFCASAPTGDNYEQYFGPGTRLTVT.

This chain connects TRBV9 to TRBJ1-2, with D perhaps matching TRBD1 (6 bases). Trimming removed 3 bases from V and 8 bases from J, with 17 bases in between. The CDR3 has 14 amino acids. Germline values: CDR1 SGDLS, CDR2 YYNGEE. The CDR3 reads CASSAPGGLHGYTF. For the CDR3, the DNA is TGTGCCAGCAGCGCCCCGGGGGGCCTTCACGGCTACACCTTC.

V is TRBV13 and J is TRBJ2-3; 9 bases are shared with TRBD1. Per germline, CDR1 PRHDT and CDR2 FYEKMQ (reference sequence). Germline trimming cut 5 bases from V and 2 bases from J; bases unmatched to any gene: 11. The CDR3 has 17 amino acids. This CDR3 is CASSQDRGQKFTDTQYF. The DNA for the CDR3 is TGTGCCAGCAGCCAGGACAGGGGACAAAAATTCACAGATACGCAGTATTTT.

The V gene is TRBV6-5, the J gene TRBJ1-2; a possible D gene is TRBD1 (6 bases). The CDR3 is 13 residues long. CDR1 and CDR2 (germline): MNHEY, SVGAGI. The V end lost 8 bases, the J end lost 9 bases, and 19 bases lay between the germline ends. The CDR3 nucleotides read TGTGCCAGCTCTATTCGGGACACGACCCGCTACACCTTC. Residues: CASSIRDTTRYTF.

The chain is built from TRBV6-2 or TRBV6-3 and TRBJ2-7; D might be TRBD1 (6 bases). The germline V and J ends were trimmed by 4 bases and 3 bases, with 13 bases remaining between them. CDR1 and CDR2 from the germline V gene are MNHEY and SVGEGT. The CDR3 runs to 14 residues. The CDR3 bases are TGTGCCAGCAGTTCCCGGGGACAATTCTACGAGCAGTACTTC. Encoded protein: CASSSRGQFYEQYF.

This chain links TRBV9 with TRBJ1-1; no reliable D call. Germline V CDR1 and CDR2: SGDLS, YYNGEE. The CDR3 covers 13 residues. V was cut by 0 bases and J by 5 bases, with 8 bases left in between. The CDR3 DNA is TGTGCCAGCAGCGTAGACAGTAGGACTGAAGCTTTCTTT. Residues: CASSVDSRTEAFF.

This chain joins TRBV27 and TRBJ2-7; possible D gene TRBD1, 5 bases. Trimming removed 3 bases from V and 0 bases from J, with 12 bases in between. The V gene's germline CDR1 is MNHEY and CDR2 SMNVEV (reference sequence). This CDR3 spans 15 amino acids. The CDR3 bases are TGTGCCAGCAGTTTGCTAGGGGCCCCCTCCTACGAGCAGTACTTC. Its protein product is CASSLLGAPSYEQYF.

The chain couples TRBV7-9 to TRBJ1-2, with D maybe TRBD1 (5 bases). V was trimmed by 4 bases and J by 0 bases, leaving 6 bases between them. Germline V gene data show CDR1 as SEHNR and CDR2 as FQNEAQ (reference sequence). This CDR3 has 13 residues. The CDR3 here is CASSSRANYGYTF. CDR3 DNA sequence: TGTGCCAGCAGCTCCAGGGCTAACTATGGCTACACCTTC. Together with reference TRBV7-9 and TRBJ1-2, the CDR3 gives the full variable domain: DTGVSQNPRHKITKRGQNVTFRCDPISEHNRLYWYRQTLGQGPEFLTYFQNEAQLEKSRLLSDRFSAERPKGSFSTLEIQRTEQGDSAMYLCASSSRANYGYTFGSGTRLTVV.

The chain carries TRBV5-1 and TRBJ2-1; 7 bases are a match to TRBD1. The CDR3 totals 17 residues. The V segment lost 1 base and the J segment 0 bases; nucleotides outside the gene matches: 7. Germline CDR1 SGHRS, CDR2 YFSETQ. The CDR3 region is CASSLSPRDSSYNEQFF. The DNA for the CDR3 is TGCGCCAGCAGCTTGTCCCCTCGGGACAGCTCCTACAATGAGCAGTTCTTC. The full variable domain, its missing parts supplied by reference TRBV5-1 and TRBJ2-1, is KAGVTQTPRYLIKTRGQQVTLSCSPISGHRSVSWYQQTPGQGLQFLFEYFSETQRNKGNFPGRFSGRQFSNSRSEMNVSTLELGDSALYLCASSLSPRDSSYNEQFFGPGTRLTVL.

The CDR3 reads CASSLSPGGLDTQYF. CDR3 nucleotide sequence: TGTGCCAGCAGCTTATCTCCGGGGGGGCTAGATACGCAGTATTTT. The rearrangement uses TRBV7-6 and TRBJ2-3; TRBD2 aligns across 8 bases. This CDR3 comprises 15 residues. V shed 2 bases, J shed 5 bases, and the junction held 6 bases outside the gene matches. The germline CDR1 and CDR2 sequences are SGHVS and FNYEAQ.

The chain combines TRBV9 with TRBJ2-1; D perhaps matches TRBD1 (6 bases). From germline, CDR1 is SGDLS and CDR2 YYNGEE. The CDR3 is 15 residues long. Trimming pared 5 bases from V and 0 bases from J, leaving 12 bases between. The CDR3 region has the DNA TGTGCCAGCAGAGACACAGGGAGCTCCTACAATGAGCAGTTCTTC. Protein sequence: CASRDTGSSYNEQFF.

About this clone: The same CDR3 also results from other DNA sequences found in this sample. CDR3 amino acids: CSARRNYGYTF. CDR3 nucleotides: TGCAGTGCGAGACGTAACTATGGCTACACCTTC. The J gene is TRBJ1-2, the V gene TRBV20-1; D is unclear. The CDR3 has 11 residues. The germline gives CDR1 DFQATT, CDR2 SNEGSKA (reference sequence). Between the trimmed V and J ends, which lost 6 bases and 1 base, there was a span of 6 bases.

The V and J genes are TRBV5-6 and TRBJ1-1; 8 positions agree with TRBD1. Trimming cost V 1 base and J 1 base; bases outside gene matches: 6. Germline loops: CDR1 SGHDT, CDR2 YYEEEE. The CDR3 covers 16 residues. CDR3 sequence: CASSLLLTGENTEAFF. The DNA of the CDR3 is TGTGCCAGCAGCTTGCTTCTGACAGGGGAGAACACTGAAGCTTTCTTT.

The chain combines TRBV12-3 or TRBV12-4 with TRBJ2-1; no clear D. The CDR3 length is 11 residues. V was shortened by 9 bases and J by 4 bases, with 7 bases between the two germline ends. This chain's CDR3 is CASMTYNEQFF. The DNA of the CDR3 is TGTGCCAGTATGACTTACAATGAGCAGTTCTTC.

This clone appeared a single time. The chain links TRBV5-1 to TRBJ2-3; the D gene is possibly TRBD1 (5 bases). The CDR3 is made up of 17 amino acids. The germline gives CDR1 SGHRS, CDR2 YFSETQ. Trimming shortened V by 1 base and J by 0 bases, and 15 bases separated the two germline ends. The CDR3 loop is CASSLSQGGSSTDTQYF. The CDR3 DNA is TGCGCCAGCAGCTTGTCTCAGGGTGGCAGCAGCACAGATACGCAGTATTTT.

The chain links TRBV6-5 to TRBJ1-2, with 7 nucleotides matching TRBD1. Germline CDR1 and CDR2: MNHEY and SVGAGI. V trimming: 6 bases; J trimming: 2 bases; junction bases outside the gene matches: 9. The CDR3 sequence is 15 residues long. CDR3 bases: TGTGCCAGCAGACCTCCGGGACAGACAAACTATGGCTACACCTTC. Translated: CASRPPGQTNYGYTF.

This clone was detected only once. This rearrangement joins TRBV7-9 to TRBJ1-1; D ambiguous. Germline lookup yields CDR1 SEHNR and CDR2 FQNEAQ (reference sequence). V shed 0 bases and J shed 0 bases, with 11 bases lying between them. The CDR3 extends over 16 amino acids. Here the CDR3 reads CASSLALTEMNTEAFF. The CDR3 DNA follows: TGTGCCAGCAGCTTAGCCCTGACTGAAATGAACACTGAAGCTTTCTTT.

Regarding this clone: The sample holds other DNA sequences that translate to the same CDR3. The chain couples TRBV7-6 to TRBJ1-5; tentatively, D is TRBD1 (6 bases). The V end was cut by 3 bases, the J end by 5 bases, with 8 bases between. This CDR3 contains 13 residues. Germline V gene data show CDR1 as SGHVS and CDR2 as FNYEAQ. The DNA for the CDR3 is TGTGCCAGCAGCTTGGCAGGGGATCAGCCCCAGCATTTT. As protein: CASSLAGDQPQHF.

The chain joins TRBV7-3 to TRBJ2-2; 8 nucleotides match TRBD1. The J segment lost 10 bases and the V segment lost 0 bases, leaving 1 base of the junction unmatched. Germline CDR1 and CDR2: SGHTA and FQGTGA. The CDR3 totals 13 residues. Here the CDR3 reads CASSLTGQEELFF. CDR3 DNA: TGTGCCAGCAGCTTAACGGGACAGGAGGAGCTGTTTTTT.

The chain couples TRBV6-2 or TRBV6-3 to TRBJ2-5; 8 bases match TRBD2. This CDR3 spans 15 amino acids. V was clipped by 0 bases and J by 5 bases; unmatched bases: 5. Germline assignment: CDR1 MNHEY and CDR2 SVGEGT. CDR3 amino acids: CASSYSSGVGETQYF. DNA for the CDR3: TGTGCCAGCAGTTACTCTAGCGGGGTTGGGGAGACCCAGTACTTC.

The rearrangement joins TRBV5-1 to TRBJ1-1, with 10 bases that match TRBD1. This CDR3 region has 15 residues. Germline V CDR1 and CDR2: SGHRS, YFSETQ. The V gene end was trimmed by 4 bases and the J gene end by 4 bases; junction bases not matched to a gene: 7. The DNA of the CDR3 is TGCGCCAGCAGCCTCGGGACAGGGGCGCCCACTGAAGCTTTCTTT. Translating it yields CASSLGTGAPTEAFF.

This chain links TRBV30 with TRBJ2-3; no reliable D call. The germline CDR1 and CDR2 sequences are GTSNPN and SVGIG (reference sequence). This CDR3 comprises 15 residues. V lost 0 bases, J lost 0 bases, and 10 bases lay in between. The CDR3 DNA is TGTGCCTGGAGTGTACTGGTCAAAAGCACAGATACGCAGTATTTT. Amino acid sequence: CAWSVLVKSTDTQYF.

The rearrangement joins TRBV7-2 to TRBJ2-3, with 7 bases aligning to TRBD2. The V gene end was trimmed by 2 bases and the J gene end by 6 bases; junction bases not matched to a gene: 11. Germline V gene lookup returns CDR1 SGHTA and CDR2 FQGNSA. The CDR3 runs to 16 residues. This CDR3 is CASSLNAPGRYDTQYF. CDR3 nucleotide sequence: TGTGCCAGCAGCTTAAATGCCCCCGGGAGGTACGATACGCAGTATTTT.